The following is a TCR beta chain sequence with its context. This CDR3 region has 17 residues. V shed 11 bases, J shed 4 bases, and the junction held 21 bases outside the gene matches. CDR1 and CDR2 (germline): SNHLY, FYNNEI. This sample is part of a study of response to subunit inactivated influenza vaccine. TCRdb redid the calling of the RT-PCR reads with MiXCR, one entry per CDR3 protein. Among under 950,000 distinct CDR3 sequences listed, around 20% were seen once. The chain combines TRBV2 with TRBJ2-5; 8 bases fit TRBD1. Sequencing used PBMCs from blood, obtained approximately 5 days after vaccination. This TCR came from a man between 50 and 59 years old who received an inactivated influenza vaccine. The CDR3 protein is CAGPPPTFGTGSETQYF. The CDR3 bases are TGTGCCGGCCCTCCCCCGACCTTCGGGACAGGATCAGAGACCCAGTACTTC.